The 26 T cell receptor beta chains reported below all come from one sample, sequenced in a study of blood T cell repertoires in COVID-19. Method: immunoSEQ multiplex PCR; TCRdb's copy keeps in-frame clones and lacks some. The sample includes roughly 78,000 clones, approximately 87% of them seen just once. The material sequenced was peripheral blood. The receptors stem from a woman older than 75 with acute or convalescent COVID-19.

The chain joins TRBV27 to TRBJ2-7, with 8 bases identical to TRBD1. Germline assignment: CDR1 MNHEY and CDR2 SMNVEV (reference sequence). The CDR3 spans 14 residues. V lost 9 bases and J lost 0; bases outside the gene matches: 7. CDR3 sequence reads: CASGDRILSYEQYF. CDR3 nucleotide sequence: TGTGCCAGTGGGGACAGGATCCTCTCCTACGAGCAGTACTTC.

V usage is TRBV5-4 and J usage is TRBJ2-5, with 8 bases matching TRBD1. The V gene's germline CDR1 is SGHNT and CDR2 YYREEE (reference sequence). This CDR3 contains 14 residues. Unmatched junction bases numbered 5, after V lost 5 bases and J lost 2 bases. The CDR3 reads CASSPNRGQETQYF. The CDR3 bases are TGTGCCAGCAGTCCCAACAGGGGGCAAGAGACCCAGTACTTC.

J is TRBJ1-1 and V is TRBV27; D gene uncertain. Germline V gene sequence: CDR1 MNHEY, CDR2 SMNVEV (reference sequence). V was clipped by 6 bases and J by 5 bases, with 22 bases between them. This CDR3 has 16 residues. The CDR3 protein is CASRIFAAGGVTEAFF. The CDR3 DNA reads TGTGCCAGCAGAATATTCGCGGCCGGTGGTGTTACTGAAGCTTTCTTT.

The V call is TRBV2, the J call TRBJ2-2; D might be TRBD2 (7 bases). The CDR3 is 17 amino acids. Germline values: CDR1 SNHLY, CDR2 FYNNEI. Trimming left V 8 bases short and J 0 bases short, with 19 bases between. The CDR3 nucleotides are TGTGCCAGCCCTTCGGGGGGCCCTATTTCGAACACCGGGGAGCTGTTTTTT. Translating it yields CASPSGGPISNTGELFF.

The chain couples TRBV29-1 to TRBJ1-4, with TRBD1 matching 7 bases. The CDR3 runs to 16 residues. The germline V gene encodes CDR1 SQVTM and CDR2 ANQGSEA. With 7 bases clipped from V and 0 bases from J, the junction kept 11 bases outside the gene matches. In nucleotides, the CDR3 is TGCAGCGCTAAGGGGGCAGGGGCGCCAACTAATGAAAAACTGTTTTTT. It is translated as CSAKGAGAPTNEKLFF. The full variable domain, completed using reference TRBV29-1 and TRBJ1-4, is SAVISQKPSRDICQRGTSLTIQCQVDSQVTMMFWYRQQPGQSLTLIATANQGSEATYESGFVIDKFPISRPNLTFSTLTVSNMSPEDSSIYLCSAKGAGAPTNEKLFFGSGTQLSVL.

On this clone: The junction differs from germline at one of its ends, possibly a read error. This chain connects TRBV6-5 to TRBJ1-1; perhaps TRBD1 as D (6 bases). CDR1 and CDR2 (germline): MNHEY, SVGAGI. The CDR3 is made up of 14 amino acids. CDR3 nucleotide sequence: TGTGCCAGCAGTTACTCCAGGGGAAAAACTGAAGATTTCTTT. This encodes CASSYSRGKTEDFF.

The chain couples TRBV13 to TRBJ1-2; D ambiguous. This CDR3 spans 15 amino acids. V was pared by 5 bases and J by 2 bases, with 15 bases between. Germline CDR1 reads PRHDT; CDR2 reads FYEKMQ (reference sequence). CDR3 nucleotide sequence: TGTGCCAGCAGCCCCCGTGGGCAGCAGAACTATGGCTACACCTTC. It is translated as CASSPRGQQNYGYTF.

The chain recombines TRBV30 with TRBJ2-7; TRBD2 matches at 14 bases. The V gene end was trimmed by 4 bases and the J gene end by 7 bases; junction bases not matched to a gene: 6. The CDR3 is 14 amino acids. The germline V gene has CDR1 GTSNPN and CDR2 SVGIG (reference sequence). DNA of the CDR3: TGTGCCTGGACCCGACTAGCGGGAGGGTTGGAGCAGTACTTC. This gives the protein CAWTRLAGGLEQYF.

The chain combines TRBV7-6 with TRBJ2-7; TRBD2 agrees at 7 bases. Germline CDR1 SGHVS, CDR2 FNYEAQ. The CDR3 is 14 residues long. Unmatched junction bases numbered 4, after V lost 1 base and J lost 4 bases. CDR3 DNA sequence: TGTGCCAGCAGCTTAGGCGGGAGAGGGTACGAGCAGTACTTC. Translation: CASSLGGRGYEQYF. The complete variable domain, with remaining parts taken from reference TRBV7-6 and TRBJ2-7, reads GAGVSQSPRYKVTKRGQDVALRCDPISGHVSLYWYRQALGQGPEFLTYFNYEAQQDKSGLPNDRFSAERPEGSISTLTIQRTEQRDSAMYRCASSLGGRGYEQYFGPGTRLTVT.

This clone was seen a few times. This chain connects TRBV6-5 to TRBJ2-5, with 8 bases aligning to TRBD2. The CDR3 contains 15 residues. Losses at the gene ends were 3 bases for V and 2 bases for J; bases not matched to a gene: 5. The V gene's germline CDR1 is MNHEY and CDR2 SVGAGI. The CDR3 is CASSYGGGLQETQYF. The CDR3 DNA reads as TGTGCCAGCAGTTATGGCGGGGGGCTACAAGAGACCCAGTACTTC.

V and J are TRBV7-8 and TRBJ1-6, with D perhaps matching TRBD1 (5 bases). V was trimmed by 5 bases and J by 1 base, leaving 12 bases between them. Germline V gene lookup returns CDR1 SGHVS and CDR2 FQNEAQ. The CDR3 runs 16 residues. In DNA form, the CDR3 reads TGTGCCAGCAGCATCCAGGGAGGGTCCTATAATTCACCCCTCCACTTT. Translated, it gives CASSIQGGSYNSPLHF.

The rearrangement links TRBV5-4 to TRBJ1-1; D might be TRBD1 (5 bases). The germline V and J ends were trimmed by 0 bases and 8 bases, with 11 bases remaining between them. The CDR3 totals 13 residues. CDR1 SGHNT and CDR2 YYREEE come from the germline V gene (reference sequence). The DNA of the CDR3 is TGTGCCAGCAGCTTGGTGGGGGGGAGAGAAGCTTTCTTT. This encodes CASSLVGGREAFF.

The chain uses TRBV9 and TRBJ2-1; 8 positions match TRBD1. The CDR3 is 14 residues long. Looked up from germline, CDR1 is SGDLS and CDR2 is YYNGEE. The junction had 4 bases not matched to a gene; V was cut back by 0 bases and J by 8 bases. CDR3 in DNA: TGTGCCAGCAGCGTAGTGGCAGGGGGCGATGAGCAGTTCTTC. Its protein product is CASSVVAGGDEQFF.

The rearrangement joins TRBV6-5 to TRBJ2-7; D uncertain. CDR3 length: 15 amino acids. With 0 bases removed from V and 3 bases from J, the gap between germline ends came to 12 bases. The germline CDR1 and CDR2 sequences are MNHEY and SVGAGI. CDR3 in DNA: TGTGCCAGCAGTTACTCGATTCGGGTTGGCTACGAGCAGTACTTC. Its translation: CASSYSIRVGYEQYF.

The table lists this clone with a count of one. The chain is built from TRBV5-4 and TRBJ1-5; possible D gene TRBD1, 6 bases. Trimming pared 5 bases from V and 4 bases from J, leaving 16 bases between. This CDR3 comprises 15 residues. Germline V gene sequence: CDR1 SGHNT, CDR2 YYREEE (reference sequence). In nucleotides, the CDR3 is TGTGCCAGCAGTTCCTCCGACAGGCCGAATCAGCCCCAGCATTTT. Protein: CASSSSDRPNQPQHF. Based on the CDR3 plus reference TRBV5-4 and TRBJ1-5, the full variable domain is ETGVTQSPTHLIKTRGQQVTLRCSSQSGHNTVSWYQQALGQGPQFIFQYYREEENGRGNFPPRFSGLQFPNYSSELNVNALELDDSALYLCASSSSDRPNQPQHFGDGTRLSIL.

The table lists this clone with a count of one. This chain links TRBV5-6 with TRBJ1-2, with 10 positions matching TRBD1. The CDR3 consists of 14 residues. The V gene's germline CDR1 is SGHDT and CDR2 YYEEEE. V dropped 4 bases and J dropped 2; count of bases not matched to a gene: 2. The CDR3 nucleotides are TGTGCCAGCAGCCAGGACAGGGGGAACTATGGCTACACCTTC. The encoded protein is CASSQDRGNYGYTF.

The CDR3 region is CASSVSTGTGAISYEQYF. For the CDR3, the DNA is TGTGCCAGCAGCGTCTCCACCGGGACAGGGGCAATTTCCTACGAGCAGTACTTC. The rearrangement uses TRBV9 and TRBJ2-7, with TRBD1 matching over 10 bases. V shed 2 bases, J shed 1 base, and the junction held 12 bases outside the gene matches. Germline values: CDR1 SGDLS, CDR2 YYNGEE. CDR3 length: 18 amino acids.

The chain employs TRBV5-1 and TRBJ2-7; 13 bases map to TRBD2. Germline V CDR1 and CDR2: SGHRS, YFSETQ. CDR3 size: 15 residues. Trimming at V came to 7 bases and at J to 6 bases, leaving 10 bases not matched to a gene. This CDR3 is CASSYGTSGIGEQYF. The DNA for the CDR3 is TGCGCCAGCTCCTACGGGACTAGCGGGATAGGCGAGCAGTACTTC.

V gene TRBV12-2 combines with J gene TRBJ1-1. TRBV12-2 is shown as a pseudogene. CDR3 length equals 17 residues. The CDR3 DNA follows: TGTGCAAGTCGCTTAGGGGTCGGGGAATCCCGGGCCACTGAAGCTTTCTTT. As protein: CASRLGVGESRATEAFF.

The CDR3 is CASSQSGGTYNEQFF. For the CDR3, the DNA is TGTGCCAGCAGCCAAAGCGGGGGAACCTACAATGAGCAGTTCTTC. This chain joins TRBV6-5 and TRBJ2-1; 8 bases match TRBD2. Germline loops: CDR1 MNHEY, CDR2 SVGAGI. The CDR3 spans 15 residues. After removal of 6 bases from V and 2 bases from J, the junction contained 6 bases not matched to a gene.

The chain links TRBV19 to TRBJ1-1; D is ambiguous. In germline, CDR1 is LNHDA, CDR2 SQIVND (reference sequence). CDR3 length: 13 residues. V lost 8 bases and J lost 0, with 10 bases in between. CDR3 loop: CASSGSMNTEAFF. The DNA of the CDR3 is TGTGCCAGTTCGGGTTCCATGAACACTGAAGCTTTCTTT.

This clone is a singleton in its sample. The rearrangement links TRBV18 to TRBJ2-3, with 7 bases fitting TRBD2. Per the germline V gene, CDR1 is KGHSH and CDR2 is LQKENI. V shed 6 bases, J shed 1 base, and the junction held 4 bases outside the gene matches. The CDR3 has 14 residues. In nucleotides, the CDR3 is TGTGCCAGCTCCCTGGGAGGGGGCACAGATACGCAGTATTTT. It yields the protein CASSLGGGTDTQYF.

The gene calls are TRBV3-1 (or the pseudogene TRBV3-2) and TRBJ1-5; D unresolved. Looked up from germline, CDR1 is LGHDT and CDR2 is YNNKEL (reference sequence). The CDR3 has 15 amino acids. With 2 bases removed from V and 6 bases from J, the gap between germline ends came to 14 bases. In DNA form, the CDR3 reads TGTGCCAGCAGCCAAAATGAGGTCCGGGGTCAGCCCCAGCATTTT. This codes for CASSQNEVRGQPQHF.

V is TRBV7-2 and J is TRBJ1-5; TRBD1 is a possible D gene (5 bases). V dropped 2 bases and J dropped 5 bases, with 10 bases sitting between them. Germline assignment: CDR1 SGHTA and CDR2 FQGNSA. This CDR3 contains 14 residues. CDR3 protein: CASSLRGGDQPQHF. The CDR3 nucleotides read TGTGCCAGCAGCTTACGGGGAGGGGATCAGCCCCAGCATTTT.

The chain uses TRBV7-9 and TRBJ2-3; the D gene is possibly TRBD2 (5 bases). Germline values: CDR1 SEHNR, CDR2 FQNEAQ (reference sequence). The CDR3 contains 13 residues. V lost 5 bases, J lost 1 base, and 7 bases lay in between. The chain's CDR3 is CASSGSGTDTQYF. CDR3 DNA sequence: TGTGCCAGCAGCGGTAGCGGCACAGATACGCAGTATTTT.

This sequence joins TRBV6-5 and TRBJ1-2; the match to TRBD1 covers 10 bases. The CDR3 extends over 13 amino acids. Germline loops: CDR1 MNHEY, CDR2 SVGAGI. V shed 10 bases, J shed 2 bases, and the junction held 4 bases outside the gene matches. This chain's CDR3 is CAIGTGANYGYTF. The DNA of the CDR3 is TGTGCCATCGGGACAGGGGCGAACTATGGCTACACCTTC.